The sequence of this T cell receptor beta chain was determined in a study of regulatory and conventional T cells in RAG deficiency. Libraries were prepared by immunoSEQ multiplex PCR; TCRdb keeps only in-frame clonotypes and omits some of them. In the table there are some 31,000 clones, nearly 95% of which are singletons. Germline V lookup: CDR1 SGHRS, CDR2 YFSETQ. CDR3 length: 13 amino acids. Trimming cost V 0 bases and J 6 bases, with 10 bases left between them. Conventional CD4+ T cells were sorted from blood as CD25-low CD127-high cells. This same sample was also part of a study on regulatory T cells. That study adds: Amplification used 52 TRBV primers and 13 TRBJ primers.

This TCR came from a human donor in good health. What was sequenced was CD25- CD4+ T cells sorted from blood. The rearrangement links TRBV5-1 to TRBJ2-7, with unresolved D. The CDR3 coding sequence is TGCGCCAGCAGCTTGGAGCGCTCCCTCGAGCAGTACTTC. This translates into CASSLERSLEQYF.